This TCR beta chain appears in the sequencing data of a study of PD-1 blockade in classical Hodgkin lymphoma. General study results and limits: Underlying causes for the observed repertoire differences were not defined, possibly disease activity or prior therapy. Newly diagnosed patients were reported to exhibit reduced baseline TCR diversity relative to healthy donors.

The protocol was immunoSEQ multiplex PCR, while the TCRdb copy is restricted to in-frame clones and leaves out a portion. The sample carries tens of thousands of clones, roughly 91% recorded once. Concerning this clone: Antigen specificity is unknown.

Specified time point: newly diagnosed, previously untreated cHL patient sample. The authors used newly diagnosed, untreated classical Hodgkin lymphoma PBMCs as comparison. Sequencing was carried out using peripheral blood mononuclear cells (PBMCs). The TCR sequence derives from a human donor with classical Hodgkin lymphoma.

CDR3 amino acids: CASSYSTAIPNYGYTF. The CDR3 nucleotides read TGTGCCAGCAGTTACTCGACGGCGATCCCTAACTATGGCTACACCTTC. V and J are TRBV6-5 and TRBJ1-2, with D unclear. The V and J ends lost 0 bases and 0 bases respectively, with 11 bases between them. The germline V gene encodes CDR1 MNHEY and CDR2 SVGAGI. The CDR3 runs to 16 residues.